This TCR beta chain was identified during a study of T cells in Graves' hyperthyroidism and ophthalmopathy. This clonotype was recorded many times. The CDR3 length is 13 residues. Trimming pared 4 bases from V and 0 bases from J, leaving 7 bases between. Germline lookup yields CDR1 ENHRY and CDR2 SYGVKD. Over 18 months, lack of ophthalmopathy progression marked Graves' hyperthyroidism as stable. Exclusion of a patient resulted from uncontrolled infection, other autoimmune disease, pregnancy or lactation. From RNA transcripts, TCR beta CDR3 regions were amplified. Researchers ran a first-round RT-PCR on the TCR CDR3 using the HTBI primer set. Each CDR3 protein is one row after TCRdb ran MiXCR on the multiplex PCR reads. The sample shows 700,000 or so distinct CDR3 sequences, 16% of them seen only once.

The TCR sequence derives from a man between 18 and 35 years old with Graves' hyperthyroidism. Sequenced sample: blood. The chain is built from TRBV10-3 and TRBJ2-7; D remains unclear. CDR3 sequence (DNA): TGTGCCATCAGTGGTCAGGCCTCCTACGAGCAGTACTTC. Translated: CAISGQASYEQYF.